This TCR beta chain was sequenced in a study of post-analysis software for immune sequencing data. This clonotype was found a few times. The antigen is unknown. Germline V CDR1 and CDR2: SGDLS, YYNGEE. V was clipped by 3 bases and J by 6 bases; unmatched bases: 7. CDR3 length equals 14 residues. Study results and caveats: When patients were compared with controls, five TRBV segments were more frequent, TRBV5-6, TRBV5-1 and TRBV20-1 among them. The F measure placed samples prepared in the same batch into strongly shared clusters.

Carried by the TCR beta cDNA libraries were unique molecular identifiers. TCRdb redid the calling of the PCR reads with MiXCR, one entry per CDR3 protein. Of fewer than 850,000 distinct CDR3 sequences listed, 46% are singletons. V is TRBV9 and J is TRBJ2-7, with TRBD1 matching over 9 bases. This clonotype was obtained from a girl between 5 and 17 years old with multiple sclerosis. The source material was blood. For the CDR3, the DNA is TGTGCCAGCAGCGGTAGACAGGGGGGTCGCGAGCAGTACTTC. Its protein product is CASSGRQGGREQYF.